A selection of T cell receptor beta chains follows, all from one sample in a study of blood T cell repertoires in COVID-19. TCRdb keeps only in-frame clones here, not all; method: immunoSEQ multiplex PCR. The sample includes approximately 170,000 clones, over 75% of them seen just once. Sequencing was performed on peripheral blood. These receptors all come from a woman between 50 and 59 years old with acute or convalescent COVID-19. Each CDR3 is given with its conserved first and last residue. A D gene is named only where the DNA matches it firmly. Size values are once, few and many counts, or a class for expanded clones, and some rows have none.

TRBV28,TRBD1,-,TRBJ1-5,CASSRTGASQPQHF,TGTGCCAGCAGTCGGACAGGGGCGAGTCAGCCCCAGCATTTT
TRBV6-5,TRBD2,-,TRBJ2-5,CASKTSGGRETQYF,TGTGCCAGCAAGACTAGCGGGGGGCGGGAGACCCAGTACTTC
TRBV19,-,-,TRBJ2-7,CASMGRSSYEQYF,TGTGCCAGTATGGGGCGGAGTTCCTACGAGCAGTACTTC
TRBV3-1/TRBV3-2,TRBD2,-,TRBJ2-1,CASSQGFERESYNEQFF,TGTGCCAGCAGCCAAGGTTTTGAGCGGGAGAGCTACAATGAGCAGTTCTTC
TRBV6-5,-,-,TRBJ1-2,CASSYLAVYGYTF,TGTGCCAGCAGTTATCTGGCGGTTTATGGCTACACCTTC
TRBV5-4,-,-,TRBJ2-3,CASSGLGTDTQYF,TGTGCCAGCAGTGGCCTGGGCACAGATACGCAGTATTTT
TRBV28,-,-,TRBJ2-1,CASSRWASNNEQFF,TGTGCCAGCAGCCGGTGGGCCTCCAACAATGAGCAGTTCTTC
TRBV4-1,TRBD2,-,TRBJ2-1,CASSRATSGGLNEQFF,TGCGCCAGCAGCCGAGCGACTAGCGGGGGACTCAATGAGCAGTTCTTC
TRBV25-1,-,-,TRBJ1-3,CASSEVGGLTGNTIYF,TGTGCCAGCAGTGAGGTGGGAGGTCTTACTGGAAACACCATATATTTT
TRBV2,-,-,TRBJ2-7,CASRGPTGLNYEQYF,TGTGCCAGCAGGGGCCCCACAGGCCTTAACTACGAGCAGTACTTC
TRBV19,-,once,TRBJ2-7,CASSGSGLSYEQYF,TGTGCCAGTAGTGGGAGCGGGCTCTCCTACGAGCAGTACTTC
TRBV29-1,TRBD2,-,TRBJ2-1,CSVSGLAGHNEQFF,TGCAGCGTTTCGGGACTAGCGGGACACAATGAGCAGTTCTTC
TRBV6-5,-,-,TRBJ2-1,CASSYAGVEQFF,TGTGCCAGCAGTTATGCAGGGGTTGAGCAGTTCTTC
TRBV28,-,few,TRBJ1-5,CASGLARNQPQHF,TGTGCCAGCGGACTTGCGAGGAATCAGCCCCAGCATTTT
TRBV6-6,TRBD1,-,TRBJ1-1,CASSPGQFMNTEAFF,TGTGCCAGCAGTCCGGGACAGTTTATGAACACTGAAGCTTTCTTT
TRBV9,TRBD1,few,TRBJ1-2,CASSVSATGGVRGDGYTF,TGTGCCAGCAGCGTATCGGCCACAGGGGGCGTCAGAGGCGATGGCTACACCTTC
TRBV18,TRBD1,-,TRBJ1-4,CASSRDSANEKLFF,TGTGCCAGCTCACGGGACAGTGCAAATGAAAAACTGTTTTTT
TRBV5-4,TRBD1,-,TRBJ1-4,CAFRGVERNEKLFF,TGTGCCTTCAGGGGGGTTGAGAGGAATGAAAAACTGTTTTTT
TRBV18,-,-,TRBJ1-1,CASSPGSGGNTEAFF,TGTGCCAGCTCGCCAGGCTCTGGCGGGAACACTGAAGCTTTCTTT
TRBV3-1/TRBV3-2,TRBD2,-,TRBJ2-1,CASSPTGLAGGNREQFF,TGTGCCAGCAGCCCCACGGGACTAGCGGGGGGAAATAGGGAGCAGTTCTTC
TRBV7-9,-,-,TRBJ1-4,CASSSRGETNEKLFF,TGTGCCAGCAGCTCACGGGGGGAGACTAATGAAAAACTGTTTTTT
TRBV2,-,-,TRBJ2-1,CASRATGTFYNEQFF,TGTGCCAGCAGAGCGACAGGCACCTTTTACAATGAGCAGTTCTTC
TRBV20-1,-,-,TRBJ1-5,CSASGIAGNQPQHF,TGCAGTGCAAGTGGGATAGCAGGCAATCAGCCCCAGCATTTT
TRBV7-8,TRBD2,few,TRBJ2-7,CASSLDTGSGILYEQYF,TGTGCCAGCAGCTTAGATACGGGGAGCGGGATTTTATACGAGCAGTACTTC
TRBV9,-,few,TRBJ1-3,CASSVDPGYGNTIYF,TGTGCCAGCAGCGTAGACCCGGGGTACGGAAACACCATATATTTT
TRBV6-5,-,-,TRBJ1-1,CAITGQSRLNTEAFF,TGTGCCATCACAGGACAGAGCCGATTGAACACTGAAGCTTTCTTT
TRBV14,-,few,TRBJ1-2,CASSQGLSNYGYTF,TGTGCCAGCAGCCAAGGGCTTTCTAACTATGGCTACACCTTC
TRBV14,TRBD1,-,TRBJ1-3,CASSRDRGDTIYF,TGTGCCAGCAGCCGGGACAGGGGAGACACCATATATTTT
TRBV24-1,-,-,TRBJ1-4,CATSDPNEGSEKLFF,TGTGCCACCAGTGATCCTAATGAGGGCAGTGAAAAACTGTTTTTT
TRBV3-1/TRBV3-2,-,-,TRBJ1-2,CASSQVPSGYTF,TGTGCCAGCAGCCAAGTCCCCAGTGGCTACACCTTC
TRBV18,TRBD1,few,TRBJ2-7,CASSQGALTYEQYF,TGTGCCAGCTCACAGGGGGCGCTTACATACGAGCAGTACTTC
TRBV6-2/TRBV6-3,-,-,TRBJ1-1,CASSPGLRGTEAFF,TGTGCCAGCAGTCCCGGACTGCGGGGGACTGAAGCTTTCTTT
TRBV30,-,-,TRBJ2-7,CASRGTSFGEQYF,TGTGCCTCCAGAGGGACATCTTTCGGGGAGCAGTACTTC
TRBV30,-,few,TRBJ1-1,CAWRFQGSNTEAFF,TGTGCCTGGAGATTTCAGGGGTCGAACACTGAAGCTTTCTTT
TRBV5-1,TRBD2,-,TRBJ2-3,CASSLYGTRGDTQYF,TGCGCCAGCAGCTTGTACGGGACTAGGGGGGATACGCAGTATTTT
TRBV19,-,-,TRBJ1-1,CASIDRDGGWNTEAFF,TGTGCCAGTATAGACCGGGACGGAGGGTGGAACACTGAAGCTTTCTTT
TRBV5-6,-,once,TRBJ1-4,CASSFRGAREKLFF,TGTGCCAGCAGCTTTCGGGGAGCGAGAGAAAAACTGTTTTTT
TRBV20-1,TRBD1,-,TRBJ1-2,CSASGTGRNYGYTF,TGCAGTGCTAGTGGGACAGGCCGTAACTATGGCTACACCTTC
TRBV7-7,TRBD2,-,TRBJ2-1,CASSRGGYNEQFF,TGTGCCAGCAGCCGCGGGGGCTACAATGAGCAGTTCTTC
TRBV27,-,-,TRBJ2-7,CASSQGQGGEQYF,TGTGCCAGCAGTCAAGGGCAGGGGGGTGAGCAGTACTTC
TRBV30,-,-,TRBJ1-1,CAWSFRLRHTEAFF,TGTGCCTGGAGTTTTCGACTGAGGCACACTGAAGCTTTCTTT
TRBV29-1,-,-,TRBJ2-7,CSVDSVSGEQYF,TGCAGCGTTGACAGCGTATCCGGGGAGCAGTACTTC
TRBV7-6,-,-,TRBJ1-1,CASSFIHFTEAFF,TGTGCCAGCAGCTTTATTCACTTCACTGAAGCTTTCTTT
TRBV14,-,-,TRBJ2-7,CASSLPGIGAYEQYF,TGTGCCAGCAGCCTTCCAGGGATTGGAGCCTACGAGCAGTACTTC
TRBV4-1,-,once,TRBJ1-4,CASSSQWGANEKLFF,TGCGCCAGCAGCTCCCAGTGGGGAGCTAATGAAAAACTGTTTTTT
TRBV7-8,-,-,TRBJ1-5,CASSSQGGDSNQPQHF,TGTGCCAGCAGCTCCCAGGGAGGGGATAGCAATCAGCCCCAGCATTTT
TRBV13,TRBD1,few,TRBJ1-1,CASSGTGGAFF,TGTGCCAGCAGCGGGACAGGGGGAGCTTTCTTT
TRBV3-1/TRBV3-2,TRBD2,-,TRBJ2-1,CASSQIAGGSSYNEQFF,TGTGCCAGCAGCCAAATAGCGGGGGGGAGCTCCTACAATGAGCAGTTCTTC
TRBV19,-,-,TRBJ1-1,CASRTDVGTEAFF,TGTGCCAGTAGGACAGACGTTGGCACTGAAGCTTTCTTT
TRBV28,-,few,TRBJ1-1,CASSLGRYTEAFF,TGTGCCAGCAGTTTGGGCCGTTACACTGAAGCTTTCTTT
TRBV12-3/TRBV12-4,-,-,TRBJ1-1,CASSEPGTEAFF,TGTGCCAGCAGTGAGCCGGGAACTGAAGCTTTCTTT
TRBV27,-,-,TRBJ2-7,CASSLLGGVGYEQYF,TGTGCCAGCAGTTTATTAGGAGGGGTAGGCTACGAGCAGTACTTC
TRBV5-1,TRBD1,-,TRBJ1-1,CASSLDQGARAEAFF,TGCGCCAGCAGCTTGGACCAGGGGGCAAGAGCTGAAGCTTTCTTT
TRBV21-1,-,-,TRBJ1-3,CASSPTKGNSGNTIYF,TGTGCCAGCAGCCCAACCAAGGGGAACTCTGGAAACACCATATATTTT
TRBV20-1,-,-,TRBJ2-7,CSVRGSYEQYF,TGCAGCGTCCGGGGCTCCTACGAGCAGTACTTC